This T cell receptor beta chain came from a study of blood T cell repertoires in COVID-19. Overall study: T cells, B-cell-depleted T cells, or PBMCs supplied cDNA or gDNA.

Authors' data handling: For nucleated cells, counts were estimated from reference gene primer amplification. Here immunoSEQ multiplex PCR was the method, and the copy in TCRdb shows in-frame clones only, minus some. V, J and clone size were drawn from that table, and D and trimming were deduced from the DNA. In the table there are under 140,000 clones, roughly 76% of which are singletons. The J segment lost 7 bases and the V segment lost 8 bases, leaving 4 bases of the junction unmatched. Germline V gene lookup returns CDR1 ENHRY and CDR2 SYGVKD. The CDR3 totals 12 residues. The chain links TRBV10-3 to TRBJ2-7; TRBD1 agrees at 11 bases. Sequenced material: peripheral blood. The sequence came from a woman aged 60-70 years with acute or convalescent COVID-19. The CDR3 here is CAIGQGAQEQYF. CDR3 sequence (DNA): TGTGCCATCGGACAGGGGGCGCAAGAGCAGTACTTC.